These 4 T cell receptor beta chains originate from one sample sequenced in a study of blood T cell repertoires in COVID-19. Sequenced by immunoSEQ multiplex PCR; TCRdb stores in-frame clones only, minus some. This sample yields 14,000 to 15,000 clones, of which around 85% are seen a single time; around 15% belongs to the top ten. Sequencing was carried out using peripheral blood. The receptors stem from a human donor in a cohort sampled during active COVID-19.

This clone was seen a handful of times. The chain carries TRBV27 and TRBJ2-5, with 7 bases lining up with TRBD2. This CDR3 is built from 14 residues. The J segment lost 4 bases and the V segment lost 5 bases, leaving 7 bases of the junction unmatched. Germline CDR1 and CDR2: MNHEY and SMNVEV (reference sequence). As DNA, the CDR3 is TGTGCCAGCAGTCCACTAGCGCGGGGAGAGACCCAGTACTTC. Translated, it gives CASSPLARGETQYF.

This chain uses TRBV18 with TRBJ1-4; 7 nucleotides agree with TRBD1. This CDR3 comprises 15 residues. Germline CDR1 is KGHSH and CDR2 is LQKENI. V lost 5 bases, J lost 2 bases, and 5 bases stayed unmatched. Here the CDR3 DNA reads TGTGCCAGCTCATCTCTCAGGGGGACTAATGAAAAACTGTTTTTT. It codes for CASSSLRGTNEKLFF.

The chain has TRBV15 and TRBJ1-1; possibly TRBD1 for D (6 bases). Germline V gene data show CDR1 as LNHNV and CDR2 as YYDKDF (reference sequence). Trimming left V 4 bases short and J 2 bases short, with 23 bases between. The CDR3 sequence is 18 residues long. CDR3 DNA: TGTGCCACCAGCAACCAGCCCTGGGAGACAGGACATAACACTGAAGCTTTCTTT. It yields the protein CATSNQPWETGHNTEAFF.

Notes on this clone: One end of the junction is discordant with germline, which a read error may explain. V usage is TRBV6-1 and J usage is TRBJ2-3, with TRBD1 matching over 8 bases. From germline, CDR1 is MNHNS and CDR2 SASEGT. The CDR3 runs 16 residues. The DNA for the CDR3 is TGTGCCAGCAGCGAAGGGACAGGCTCTCACACAGATACGCAGTATTTT. Residues: CASSEGTGSHTDTQYF.